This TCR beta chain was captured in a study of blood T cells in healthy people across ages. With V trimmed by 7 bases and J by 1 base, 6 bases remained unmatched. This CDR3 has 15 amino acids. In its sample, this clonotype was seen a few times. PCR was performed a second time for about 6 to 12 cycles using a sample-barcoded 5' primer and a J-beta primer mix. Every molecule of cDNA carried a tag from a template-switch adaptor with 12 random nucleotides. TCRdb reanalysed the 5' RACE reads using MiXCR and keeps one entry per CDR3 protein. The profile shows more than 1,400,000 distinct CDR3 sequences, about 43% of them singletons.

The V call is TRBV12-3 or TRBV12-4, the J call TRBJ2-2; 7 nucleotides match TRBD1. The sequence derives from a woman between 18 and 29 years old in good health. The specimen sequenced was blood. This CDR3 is CASKWAGGNTGELFF. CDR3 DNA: TGTGCCAGCAAGTGGGCAGGGGGGAACACCGGGGAGCTGTTTTTT.